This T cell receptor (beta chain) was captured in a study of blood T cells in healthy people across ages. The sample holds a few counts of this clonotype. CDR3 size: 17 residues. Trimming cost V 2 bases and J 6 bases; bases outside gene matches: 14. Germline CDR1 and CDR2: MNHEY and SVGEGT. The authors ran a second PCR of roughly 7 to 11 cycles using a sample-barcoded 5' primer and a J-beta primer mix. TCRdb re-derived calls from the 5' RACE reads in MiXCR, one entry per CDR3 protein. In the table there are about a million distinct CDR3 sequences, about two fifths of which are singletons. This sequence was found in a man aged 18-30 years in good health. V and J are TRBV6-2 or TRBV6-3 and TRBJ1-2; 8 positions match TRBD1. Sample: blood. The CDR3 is CASSYPGTGEFTDGYTF. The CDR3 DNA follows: TGTGCCAGCAGTTACCCGGGGACAGGTGAATTTACGGATGGCTACACCTTC.